The clone carrying this TCR beta chain was seen once. Antigen unknown. This record comes from a study of T cell responses to AZD1222 COVID-19 vaccine. Study summary: Investigators merged groups given second doses at roughly 4 or roughly 12 weeks. Whole-study results and caveats: Spike was spanned by vaccine-associated CD4 TCRs, which were dominant at 160-218 and 743-854. Most donors were white British, females outnumbered males, and clonal diversity was possibly underestimated.

Clones were sequenced by immunoSEQ multiplex PCR, and TCRdb holds only the in-frame ones, with some missing. The sample yields around 99,000 clones, roughly 90% seen once. CDR1 is MDHEN and CDR2 is SYDVKM in the germline V gene. The ends were cut back, 6 bases at V and 0 bases at J, with 17 bases in the middle. The length of the CDR3 is 16 residues. The chain combines TRBV28 with TRBJ1-1, with D perhaps TRBD1 (6 bases). The source material was peripheral blood, sampled on day 0 of AZD1222 vaccination. This receptor was identified in an adult in good health. CDR3 sequence: CASSESGVGLNTEAFF. CDR3 DNA sequence: TGTGCCAGCAGCGAGTCAGGGGTCGGGCTGAACACTGAAGCTTTCTTT.